The present T cell receptor (beta chain) was sequenced within a study of T cell repertoires in cytomegalovirus infection. Whole-study context: In the study, CMV epitopes included recently identified HLA-C-restricted and well-studied HLA-B-restricted ones.

Germline CDR1 SGHVS, CDR2 FNYEAQ. CDR3 size: 15 residues. Only a few counts were recorded for this clonotype. Its target is unknown. One end of the junction varies from germline; a read error may be responsible. TCRdb reprocessed the reads with MiXCR, giving one entry per CDR3 protein. The data contain fewer than 85,000 distinct CDR3 sequences, around half of them seen just once; the ten biggest clones take up 85% to 95%. The V gene is TRBV7-6, the J gene TRBJ2-3; D is unclear. This receptor was taken from a human donor in good health (CMV status not recorded). Some clones in this sample may be carry-over from other donors' samples. Sequenced material: CD8+ T cells from cultured PBMCs, taken from culture after CMV antigen stimulation. CDR3 sequence (DNA): TGTGCTAGCAGCCCCTCTGGACCTAACACAGATACGCAGTATTTT. This encodes CASSPSGPNTDTQYF.